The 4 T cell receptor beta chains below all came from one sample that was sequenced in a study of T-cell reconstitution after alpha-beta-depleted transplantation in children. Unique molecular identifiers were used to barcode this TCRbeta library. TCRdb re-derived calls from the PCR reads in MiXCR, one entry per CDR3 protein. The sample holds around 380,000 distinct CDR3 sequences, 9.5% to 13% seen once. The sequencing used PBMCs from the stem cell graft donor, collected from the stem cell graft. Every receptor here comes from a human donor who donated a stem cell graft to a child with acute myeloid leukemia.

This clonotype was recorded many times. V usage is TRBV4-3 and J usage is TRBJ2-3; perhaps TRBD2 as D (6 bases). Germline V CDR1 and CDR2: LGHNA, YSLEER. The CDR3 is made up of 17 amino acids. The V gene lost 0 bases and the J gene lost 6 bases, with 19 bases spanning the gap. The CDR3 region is CASSQDSTSRKADTQYF. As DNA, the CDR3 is TGCGCCAGCAGCCAAGATTCCACTAGCAGAAAAGCGGATACGCAGTATTTT.

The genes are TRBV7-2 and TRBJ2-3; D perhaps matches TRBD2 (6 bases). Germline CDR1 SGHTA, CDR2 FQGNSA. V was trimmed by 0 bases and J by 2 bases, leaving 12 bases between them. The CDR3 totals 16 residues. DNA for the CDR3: TGTGCCAGCAGCTTAGCAAATCGCGGGATCACAGATACGCAGTATTTT. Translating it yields CASSLANRGITDTQYF.

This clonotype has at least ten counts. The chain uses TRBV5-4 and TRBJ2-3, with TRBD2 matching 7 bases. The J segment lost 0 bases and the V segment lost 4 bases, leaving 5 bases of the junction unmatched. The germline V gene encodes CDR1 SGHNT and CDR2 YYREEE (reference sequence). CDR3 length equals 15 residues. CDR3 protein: CASSLGLVSTDTQYF. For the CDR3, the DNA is TGTGCCAGCAGCCTAGGACTAGTAAGCACAGATACGCAGTATTTT.

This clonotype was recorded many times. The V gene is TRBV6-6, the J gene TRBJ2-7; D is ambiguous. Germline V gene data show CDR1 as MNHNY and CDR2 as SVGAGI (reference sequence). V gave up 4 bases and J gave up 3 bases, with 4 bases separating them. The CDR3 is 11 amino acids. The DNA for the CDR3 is TGTGCCAGCAGTTTGGTCTACGAGCAGTACTTC. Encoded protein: CASSLVYEQYF.